The T cell receptor beta chain under discussion was sequenced for a study of CD8+CD57+ T cells in acquired aplastic anemia. Across the whole study: Yields of DNA that came from sorted CD4+ and CD8+ cells averaged roughly 3.2 ug. The study obtained about 11 million reads on average for CD4+ cells from healthy donors.

General study results and limits: Researchers reported that CD8+ Simpson's diversity was not significantly different in patients versus controls. Both patients and controls carried the same twenty-nine CD8+ CDR3 sequences.

Genomic DNA, the template, was used for profiling of the TCR beta VDJ and CDR3. Using its own MiXCR run on the reads, TCRdb lists one record per CDR3 protein. Seen here are roughly 58,000 distinct CDR3 sequences, 55% observed once, and the top ten hold roughly 2.5%. The CDR3 contains 14 residues. Germline CDR1 is SGDLS and CDR2 is YYNGEE. Details on this clonotype: As yet, its antigen is unknown. This may be a read error: a much more frequent sequence differs by one nucleotide.

The material sequenced was sorted CD4+, CD8+, or CD8+CD57+ T cells (not recorded which) from PBMCs. The V and J genes are TRBV9 and TRBJ2-7, with TRBD1 matching over 7 bases. The receptor was derived from a human donor in good health, serving as a control. CDR3 loop: CASSQGQPPYEQCF. The DNA for the CDR3 is TGTGCCAGCTCACAGGGACAGCCTCCCTACGAGCAGTGCTTC.